A selection of T cell receptor beta chains follows, all from one sample in a study of T-cell reconstitution after alpha-beta-depleted transplantation in children. TCRdb re-called the PCR reads through MiXCR, storing one row per CDR3 protein. The sample lists about 540,000 distinct CDR3 sequences, 18% occurring once. Sequencing used PBMCs from the stem cell graft donor, obtained from the stem cell graft. The receptors originated from a human donor who donated a stem cell graft to a child with acute lymphoblastic leukemia. CDR3s include the opening cysteine and the closing phenylalanine or tryptophan. The D gene is left open where the match is weak. Clone sizes are given selectively: once, few, many, or a class where the clone is expanded.

clone_size j_call v_call d_call cdr3_aa cdr3_nt
few TRBJ2-1 TRBV5-1 . CASSSRQDYNEQFF TGCGCCAGCAGCTCTAGACAGGACTACAATGAGCAGTTCTTC
few TRBJ1-2 TRBV20-1 TRBD1 CSARVTGGARYGYTF TGCAGTGCTAGAGTAACAGGGGGAGCCCGATATGGCTACACCTTC
. TRBJ1-1 TRBV4-1 . CASSQLVGLNTEAFF TGCGCCAGCAGCCAATTGGTTGGTTTGAACACTGAAGCTTTCTTT
few TRBJ2-7 TRBV5-1 TRBD1 CASSLGAGTGTYEQYF TGCGCCAGCAGCTTGGGGGCTGGGACAGGGACCTACGAGCAGTACTTC
. TRBJ1-5 TRBV20-1 TRBD1 CSARDRRGRKSNQPQHF TGCAGTGCTAGAGATCGCAGGGGGAGGAAGAGCAATCAGCCCCAGCATTTT
. TRBJ2-1 TRBV29-1 TRBD2 CSVVSGRASHEQFF TGCAGCGTTGTTAGCGGGAGGGCCTCCCATGAGCAGTTCTTC
. TRBJ1-3 TRBV12-3/TRBV12-4 . CASSFGGVGNTIYF TGTGCCAGCAGTTTTGGAGGGGTGGGAAACACCATATATTTT
few TRBJ1-1 TRBV5-1 TRBD1 CASSFRQGAGNTEAFF TGCGCCAGCAGTTTCCGACAGGGGGCTGGGAACACTGAAGCTTTCTTT
. TRBJ1-2 TRBV20-1 . CCAKAPGTDPHSPYGYTF TGCTGTGCTAAGGCTCCGGGCACAGATCCCCACTCTCCATATGGCTACACCTTC
. TRBJ2-7 TRBV25-1 . CASSAGWTSETEQYF TGTGCCAGCAGTGCCGGGTGGACGTCGGAGACCGAGCAGTACTTC
. TRBJ1-1 TRBV7-6 . CASSLGPAIVNTEAFF TGTGCCAGCAGCTTAGGACCGGCCATCGTGAACACTGAAGCTTTCTTT
. TRBJ2-5 TRBV12-3/TRBV12-4 TRBD1 CASSSPGQGGMETQYF TGTGCCAGCAGTTCCCCCGGACAGGGGGGAATGGAGACCCAGTACTTC
. TRBJ2-7 TRBV7-9 TRBD1 CASSLTRTGVYEQYF TGTGCCAGCAGCTTAACTAGGACAGGGGTCTACGAGCAGTACTTC
. TRBJ2-3 TRBV7-3 . CASSLSGGDTQYF TGTGCCAGCAGCTTAAGTGGGGGAGATACGCAGTATTTT
few TRBJ1-2 TRBV7-9 . CASSPGSRGYTF TGTGCCAGCAGCCCCGGATCCCGTGGCTACACCTTC
few TRBJ2-1 TRBV15 . CATSRDGRQGFNEQFF TGTGCCACCAGCAGAGATGGCAGGCAGGGCTTCAATGAGCAGTTCTTC
few TRBJ2-1 TRBV5-1 TRBD2 CASSREDIAGAAYNEQFF TGCGCCAGCAGTAGGGAGGACATAGCGGGAGCCGCCTACAATGAGCAGTTCTTC